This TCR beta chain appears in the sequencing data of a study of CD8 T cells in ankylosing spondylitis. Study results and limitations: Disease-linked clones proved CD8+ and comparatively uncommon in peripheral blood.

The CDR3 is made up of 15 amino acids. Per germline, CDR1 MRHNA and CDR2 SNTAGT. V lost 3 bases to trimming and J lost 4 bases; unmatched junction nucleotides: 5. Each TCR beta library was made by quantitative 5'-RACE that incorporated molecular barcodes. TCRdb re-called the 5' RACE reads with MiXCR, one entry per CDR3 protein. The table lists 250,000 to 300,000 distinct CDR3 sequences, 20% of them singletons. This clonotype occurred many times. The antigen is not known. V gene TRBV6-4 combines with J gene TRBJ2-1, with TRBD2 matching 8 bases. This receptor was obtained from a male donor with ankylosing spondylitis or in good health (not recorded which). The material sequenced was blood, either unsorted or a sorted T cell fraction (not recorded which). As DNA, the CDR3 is TGTGCCAGCAGTGAATGGCTAGCGGGTTACAATGAGCAGTTCTTC. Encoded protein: CASSEWLAGYNEQFF.